This T cell receptor (beta chain) was sequenced during a study of blood T cells in healthy people across ages. Using a J-beta primer mix together with a sample-barcoded 5' primer, a second PCR was run for roughly 7 to 11 cycles. Researchers report that a template-switch adaptor with 12 random nucleotides tagged each cDNA molecule. TCRdb recomputed calls from the 5' RACE reads with MiXCR, one row per CDR3 protein. The table records hundreds of thousands of distinct CDR3 sequences, approximately 25% of them present only once. Researchers isolated at least 6 million PBMCs per sample. CDR1 LNHNV and CDR2 YYDKDF come from the germline V gene (reference sequence). CDR3 size: 14 residues. A few counts support this clonotype. In addition, the sample was reused for a study of T cells of mothers and their children. Per that study: cDNA was made from all extracted RNA, around 1.5 ug per 15 ul.

The origin of this receptor is a boy younger than 18 in good health. The chain joins TRBV15 to TRBJ2-5; 7 bases match TRBD2. The DNA end lines up better with TRBJ2-7; the J call may be wrong. The sample was blood. CDR3 sequence: CATRREPSSYEQYF. The CDR3 DNA reads TGTGCCACCCGGCGGGAGCCGAGCTCCTACGAGCAGTACTTC.